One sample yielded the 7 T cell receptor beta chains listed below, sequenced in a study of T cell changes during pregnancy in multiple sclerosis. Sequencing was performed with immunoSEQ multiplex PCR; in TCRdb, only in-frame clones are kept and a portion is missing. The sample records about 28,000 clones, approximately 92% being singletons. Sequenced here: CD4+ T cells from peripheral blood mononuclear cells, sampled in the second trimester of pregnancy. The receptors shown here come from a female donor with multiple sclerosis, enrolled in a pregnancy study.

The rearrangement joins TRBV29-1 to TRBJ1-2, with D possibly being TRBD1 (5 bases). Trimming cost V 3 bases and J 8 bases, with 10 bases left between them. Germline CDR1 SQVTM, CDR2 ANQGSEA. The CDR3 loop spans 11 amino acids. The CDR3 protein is CSVDREQGYTF. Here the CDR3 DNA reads TGCAGCGTTGACAGGGAACAAGGCTACACCTTC.

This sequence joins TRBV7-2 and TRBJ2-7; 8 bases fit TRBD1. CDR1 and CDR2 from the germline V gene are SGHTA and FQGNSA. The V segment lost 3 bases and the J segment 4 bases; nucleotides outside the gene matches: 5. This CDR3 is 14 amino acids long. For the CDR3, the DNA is TGTGCCAGCAGCTTCCGGACAGGGACTTACGAGCAGTACTTC. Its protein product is CASSFRTGTYEQYF. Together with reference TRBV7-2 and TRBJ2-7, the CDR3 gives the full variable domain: GAGVSQSPSNKVTEKGKDVELRCDPISGHTALYWYRQSLGQGLEFLIYFQGNSAPDKSGLPSDRFSAERTGGSVSTLTIQRTQQEDSAVYLCASSFRTGTYEQYFGPGTRLTVT.

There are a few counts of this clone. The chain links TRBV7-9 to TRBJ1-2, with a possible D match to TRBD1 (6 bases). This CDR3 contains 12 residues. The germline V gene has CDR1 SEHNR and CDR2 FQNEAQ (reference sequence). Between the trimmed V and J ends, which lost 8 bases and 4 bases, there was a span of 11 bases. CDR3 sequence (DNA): TGTGCCAGCCAGGGGCGATTCTATGGCTACACCTTC. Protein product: CASQGRFYGYTF.

CDR3 residues: CASRTSTDTQYF. DNA of the CDR3: TGTGCCAGCAGGACTAGCACAGATACGCAGTATTTT. V gene TRBV5-6 combines with J gene TRBJ2-3; unclear D gene. Trimming cost V 5 bases and J 0 bases, with 4 bases left between them. Germline V gene data show CDR1 as SGHDT and CDR2 as YYEEEE. This CDR3 has 12 residues.

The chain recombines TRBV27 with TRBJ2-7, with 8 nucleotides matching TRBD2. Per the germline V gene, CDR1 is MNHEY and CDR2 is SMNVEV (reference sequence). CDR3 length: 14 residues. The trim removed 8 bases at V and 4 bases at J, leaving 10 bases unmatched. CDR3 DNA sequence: TGTGCCAGCCGTACCGGGACTAGGCCATACGAGCAGTACTTC. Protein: CASRTGTRPYEQYF.

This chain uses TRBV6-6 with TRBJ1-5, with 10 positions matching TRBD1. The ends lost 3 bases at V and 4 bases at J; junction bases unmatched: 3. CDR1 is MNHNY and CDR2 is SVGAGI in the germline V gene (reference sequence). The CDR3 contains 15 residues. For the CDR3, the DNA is TGTGCCAGCAGTTATCGACAGGGGGCGAATCAGCCCCAGCATTTT. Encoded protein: CASSYRQGANQPQHF.

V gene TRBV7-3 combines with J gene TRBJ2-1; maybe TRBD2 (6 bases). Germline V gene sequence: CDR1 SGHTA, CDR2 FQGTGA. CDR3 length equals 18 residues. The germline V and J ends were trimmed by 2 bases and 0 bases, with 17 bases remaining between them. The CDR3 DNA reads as TGTGCCAGCAGCTTAGAAGGGCGGGGCATCATCTCCTACAATGAGCAGTTCTTC. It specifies CASSLEGRGIISYNEQFF.